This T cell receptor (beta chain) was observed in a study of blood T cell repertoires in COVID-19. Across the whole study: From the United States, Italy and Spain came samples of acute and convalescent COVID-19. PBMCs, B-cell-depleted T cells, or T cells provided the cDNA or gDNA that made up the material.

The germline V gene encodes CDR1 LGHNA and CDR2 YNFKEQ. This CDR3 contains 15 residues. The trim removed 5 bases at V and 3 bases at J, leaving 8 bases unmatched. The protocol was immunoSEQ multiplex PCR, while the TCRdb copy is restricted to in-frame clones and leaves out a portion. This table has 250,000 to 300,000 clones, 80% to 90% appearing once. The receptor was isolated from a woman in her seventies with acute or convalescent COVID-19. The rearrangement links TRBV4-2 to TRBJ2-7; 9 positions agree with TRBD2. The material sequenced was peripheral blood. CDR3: CASSWVAGENYEQYF. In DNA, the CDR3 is TGTGCCAGCAGCTGGGTAGCGGGGGAGAACTACGAGCAGTACTTC.